This T cell receptor beta chain emerged from a study of T cells in localized non-small cell lung cancer. This CDR3 comprises 16 residues. The germline CDR1 and CDR2 sequences are SEHNR and FQNEAQ (reference sequence). J was trimmed by 5 bases and V by 4 bases; bases with no gene match: 9. The study's findings and limits: Multi-region tumor sequencing was not done, so intratumor heterogeneity could not be excluded. The appearance of a median about 62 of the top 100 tumor clones was seen in adjacent lung.

Concerning this clone itself: No antigen is known for it.

Here immunoSEQ multiplex PCR was the method, and the copy in TCRdb shows in-frame clones only, minus some. The sample has around 40,000 clones, around 86% seen once; the top ten hold roughly 6.1%. Sample: peripheral blood, taken before any cancer treatment. The sequence derives from a man between 40 and 75 years old with stage I lung adenocarcinoma. The chain has TRBV7-9 and TRBJ2-1, with 9 positions matching TRBD1. The CDR3 coding sequence is TGTGCCAGCAGCTCCCATGGACAGGGGTCGGACAATGAGCAGTTCTTC. Encoded protein: CASSSHGQGSDNEQFF.